This T cell receptor (beta chain) comes out of a study of technical replicates of blood from several donors. Data came from immunoSEQ multiplex PCR; TCRdb stores just in-frame clones and leaves some out. In the table there are 64,000 or so clones, around 97% of which are singletons. Material: T cells isolated from PBMCs. This TCR was sampled from a human donor in good health.

The DNA of the CDR3 is TGTGCCAGCAGTCCCCCCCAGGGGGTGAGTGGCTACACCTTC. It is translated as CASSPPQGVSGYTF. The chain employs TRBV28 and TRBJ1-2; 7 positions agree with TRBD1. Looked up from germline, CDR1 is MDHEN and CDR2 is SYDVKM. V gave up 5 bases and J gave up 7 bases; unmatched junction bases: 10. The CDR3 is 14 amino acids.